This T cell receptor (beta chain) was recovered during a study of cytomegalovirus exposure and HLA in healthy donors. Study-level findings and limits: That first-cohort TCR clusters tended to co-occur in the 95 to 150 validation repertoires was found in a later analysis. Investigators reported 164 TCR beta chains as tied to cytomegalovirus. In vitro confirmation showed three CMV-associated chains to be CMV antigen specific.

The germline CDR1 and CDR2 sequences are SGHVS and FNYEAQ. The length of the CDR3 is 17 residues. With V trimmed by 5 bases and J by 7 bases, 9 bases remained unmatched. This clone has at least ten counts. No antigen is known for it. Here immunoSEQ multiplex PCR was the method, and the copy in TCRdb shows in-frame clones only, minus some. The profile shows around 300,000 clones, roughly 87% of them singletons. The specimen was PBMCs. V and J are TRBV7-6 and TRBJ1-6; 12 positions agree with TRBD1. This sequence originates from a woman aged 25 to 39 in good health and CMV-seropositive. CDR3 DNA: TGTGCCAGCAGCCTGACCGGGACAGGGGGCTCCAATTCACCCCTCCACTTT. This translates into CASSLTGTGGSNSPLHF.